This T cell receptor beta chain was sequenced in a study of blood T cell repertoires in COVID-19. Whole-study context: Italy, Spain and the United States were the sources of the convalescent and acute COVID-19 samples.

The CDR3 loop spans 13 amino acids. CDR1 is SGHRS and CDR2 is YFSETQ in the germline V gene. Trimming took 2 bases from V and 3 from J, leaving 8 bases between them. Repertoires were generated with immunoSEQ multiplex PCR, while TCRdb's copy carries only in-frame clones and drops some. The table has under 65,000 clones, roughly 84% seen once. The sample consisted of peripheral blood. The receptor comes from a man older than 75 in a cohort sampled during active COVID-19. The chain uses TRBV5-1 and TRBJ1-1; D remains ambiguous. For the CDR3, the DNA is TGCGCCAGCAGCTTTAAGCCGGACACTGAAGCTTTCTTT. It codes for CASSFKPDTEAFF.